Presented here are 15 T cell receptor beta chains from one specimen sequenced in a study of cytomegalovirus exposure and HLA in healthy donors. PCR involved 60 Vbeta and 13 Jbeta primers. Profiling relied on immunoSEQ multiplex PCR, and the TCRdb table lists in-frame clones only, not all of them. Of about 160,000 clones listed, roughly 79% were seen once; the top ten hold roughly 10%. What was sequenced was PBMCs. The receptors come from a man aged 18 to 29 in good health and CMV-seropositive.

The chain carries TRBV10-3 and TRBJ2-7; 7 bases agree with TRBD2. Germline V CDR1 and CDR2: ENHRY, SYGVKD. J lost 2 bases, V lost 11 bases, and 15 bases had no gene match. The CDR3 spans 15 residues. This CDR3 is CAALGDGGRPYEQYF. For the CDR3, the DNA is TGTGCCGCCTTGGGGGACGGCGGGAGACCCTACGAGCAGTACTTC.

This clone was observed a single time. Within the sample, other DNA sequences also encode this same CDR3. The chain carries TRBV5-1 and TRBJ1-1; 11 bases match TRBD1. Trimming took 0 bases from V and 5 from J; bases not matched to a gene: 3. The CDR3 has 15 residues. Germline-derived CDR1 and CDR2 are SGHRS and YFSETQ. CDR3 sequence reads: CASSLGGTGGTEAFF. The CDR3 DNA reads as TGCGCCAGCAGCTTGGGTGGGACAGGGGGGACTGAAGCTTTCTTT.

This chain links TRBV14 with TRBJ2-3; D perhaps matches TRBD1 (5 bases). V gave up 5 bases and J gave up 3 bases, with 15 bases separating them. CDR1 is SGHDN, CDR2 FVKESK, per germline. CDR3 length equals 15 residues. CDR3: CASSFTGLGTDTQYF. The DNA of the CDR3 is TGTGCCAGCAGCTTTACAGGCCTAGGGACAGATACGCAGTATTTT.

The J gene is TRBJ2-1, the V gene TRBV11-2; 7 nucleotides match TRBD1. Germline lookup yields CDR1 SGHAT and CDR2 FQNNGV. The CDR3 runs to 19 residues. V dropped 3 bases and J dropped 0; count of bases not matched to a gene: 14. CDR3 protein: CASSFFRDRTLVSYNEQFF. CDR3 DNA: TGTGCCAGCAGCTTTTTCCGGGACAGAACCCTCGTCTCCTACAATGAGCAGTTCTTC.

The V and J genes are TRBV2 and TRBJ2-5; perhaps TRBD1 as D (5 bases). The J call could be wrong; TRBJ2-7 is a better fit for the DNA end. The germline gives CDR1 SNHLY, CDR2 FYNNEI. The CDR3 consists of 14 residues. The CDR3: CASSEADSSYEQYF. CDR3 coding DNA: TGTGCCAGCAGTGAAGCCGACAGCTCCTACGAGCAGTACTTC.

The chain combines TRBV5-1 with TRBJ2-2; 12 bases agree with TRBD2. The germline gives CDR1 SGHRS, CDR2 YFSETQ. V shed 4 bases and J 8 bases; nucleotides not matched to a gene: 9. The CDR3 runs to 16 residues. CDR3: CASSPLLAGGPGELFF. DNA of the CDR3: TGCGCCAGCAGCCCACTACTAGCGGGAGGACCAGGGGAGCTGTTTTTT.

This chain links TRBV4-3 with TRBJ2-1; 7 nucleotides line up with TRBD2. This CDR3 spans 14 amino acids. With V trimmed by 3 bases and J by 9 bases, 8 bases remained unmatched. Per germline, CDR1 LGHNA and CDR2 YSLEER. In nucleotides, the CDR3 is TGCGCCAGCAGCCACCTCGCGGGAGCCGGTGAGCAGTTCTTC. This encodes CASSHLAGAGEQFF.

The chain's CDR3 is CASSQERGDTQYF. The CDR3 nucleotides read TGCGCCAGCAGCCAAGAACGGGGAGATACGCAGTATTTT. The V gene is TRBV4-1, the J gene TRBJ2-3; D may be TRBD2 (5 bases). This CDR3 has 13 residues. Trimming took 0 bases from V and 5 from J, leaving 6 bases between them. In germline, CDR1 is MGHRA, CDR2 YSYEKL.

This clone was found once. J is TRBJ2-2 and V is TRBV13; no reliable D call. CDR3 length equals 14 residues. Germline CDR1 and CDR2: PRHDT and FYEKMQ (reference sequence). V lost 5 bases and J 1 base, leaving 8 bases between the germline ends. The CDR3 DNA reads as TGTGCCAGCAGCCGATCCAGGAACACCGGGGAGCTGTTTTTT. This gives the protein CASSRSRNTGELFF.

In regard to this clone: Relative to the germline gene, one junction end is altered; a read error may explain this. This chain uses TRBV9 with TRBJ1-2; 7 positions agree with TRBD1. This CDR3 is built from 12 residues. Germline CDR1 and CDR2: SGDLS and YYNGEE. The DNA of the CDR3 is TGTGTCAGCAGCGAGGGGGCGGCTGGCTACACCTTC. It is translated as CVSSEGAAGYTF.

The rearrangement joins TRBV7-6 to TRBJ2-2; 7 positions agree with TRBD1. The CDR3 has 14 residues. The V gene end was trimmed by 5 bases and the J gene end by 5 bases; junction bases not matched to a gene: 5. Germline loops: CDR1 SGHVS, CDR2 FNYEAQ. This chain's CDR3 is CASSQGVNTGELFF. In nucleotides, the CDR3 is TGTGCCAGCAGCCAGGGGGTAAATACCGGGGAGCTGTTTTTT. The variable domain in full, completed from reference TRBV7-6 and TRBJ2-2, reads GAGVSQSPRYKVTKRGQDVALRCDPISGHVSLYWYRQALGQGPEFLTYFNYEAQQDKSGLPNDRFSAERPEGSISTLTIQRTEQRDSAMYRCASSQGVNTGELFFGEGSRLTVL.

This rearrangement joins TRBV14 to TRBJ2-7; TRBD1 might be the D (7 bases). The germline V gene encodes CDR1 SGHDN and CDR2 FVKESK. The CDR3 has 16 amino acids. The V end was cut by 1 base, the J end by 0 bases, with 13 bases between. The CDR3 protein is CASSQVGGQPSYEQYF. The CDR3 coding sequence is TGTGCCAGCAGCCAAGTGGGGGGACAGCCCTCCTACGAGCAGTACTTC.

The chain recombines TRBV11-1 with TRBJ2-1; 8 positions match TRBD1. The CDR3 runs to 15 residues. The junction had 5 bases not matched to a gene; V was cut back by 5 bases and J by 2 bases. From germline, CDR1 is SGHAT and CDR2 FQDESV (reference sequence). This chain's CDR3 is CASSGDRRAYNEQFF. DNA of the CDR3: TGTGCCAGCAGCGGGGACAGGCGAGCCTACAATGAGCAGTTCTTC. Filled out from reference TRBV11-1 and TRBJ2-1, the complete variable domain reads EAEVAQSPRYKITEKSQAVAFWCDPISGHATLYWYRQILGQGPELLVQFQDESVVDDSQLPKDRFSAERLKGVDSTLKIQPAELGDSAMYLCASSGDRRAYNEQFFGPGTRLTVL.

The rearrangement uses TRBV4-3 and TRBJ2-7; 7 positions match TRBD1. J was trimmed by 0 bases and V by 3 bases; bases with no gene match: 5. The CDR3 loop spans 15 amino acids. Per the germline V gene, CDR1 is LGHNA and CDR2 is YSLEER. The CDR3 DNA reads as TGCGCCAGCAGCCAGGGTCGGGACAGCTCCTACGAGCAGTACTTC. Protein: CASSQGRDSSYEQYF.

The V call is TRBV6-5, the J call TRBJ2-5; 8 bases are shared with TRBD1. Near its end, the DNA agrees better with TRBJ2-7, so the J call may be wrong. The CDR3 consists of 14 residues. The germline V gene has CDR1 MNHEY and CDR2 SVGAGI. CDR3 protein: CATSHRTGSYEQYF. As DNA, the CDR3 is TGTGCCACCTCACACCGGACAGGGTCCTACGAGCAGTACTTC.